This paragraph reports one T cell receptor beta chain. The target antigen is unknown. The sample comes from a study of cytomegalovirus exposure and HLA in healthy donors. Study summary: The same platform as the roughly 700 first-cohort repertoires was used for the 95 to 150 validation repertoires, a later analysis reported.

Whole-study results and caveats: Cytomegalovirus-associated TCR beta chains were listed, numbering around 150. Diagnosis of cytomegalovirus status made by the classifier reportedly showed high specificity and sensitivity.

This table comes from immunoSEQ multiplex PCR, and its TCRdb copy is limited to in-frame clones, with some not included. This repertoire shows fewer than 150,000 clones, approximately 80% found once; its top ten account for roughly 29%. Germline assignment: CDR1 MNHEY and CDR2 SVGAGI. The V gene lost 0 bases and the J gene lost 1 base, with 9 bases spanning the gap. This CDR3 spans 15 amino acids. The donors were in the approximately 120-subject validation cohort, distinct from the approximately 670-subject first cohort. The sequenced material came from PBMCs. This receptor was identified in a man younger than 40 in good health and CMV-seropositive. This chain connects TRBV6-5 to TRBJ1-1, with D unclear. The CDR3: CASSYSRMGNTEAFF. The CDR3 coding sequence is TGTGCCAGCAGTTACTCGAGGATGGGGAACACTGAAGCTTTCTTT.